These T cell receptor beta chains were read from a single sample in a study of T cell responses to AZD1222 COVID-19 vaccine. TCRdb's table, derived via immunoSEQ multiplex PCR, lists solely in-frame clones and lacks some. The sample contains about 130,000 clones, over 85% of which appear only once. The sample in question was peripheral blood, obtained 28 days after the second AZD1222 dose. The source of these receptors is an adult who received the AZD1222 COVID-19 vaccine. CDR3s include the opening cysteine and the closing phenylalanine or tryptophan. Each record gives: CDR3 length, V gene, clone size, J gene, D gene, CDR3 DNA, CDR3 protein. D genes are given only for firm matches. Size is omitted from some rows. Given values are once, few, many or a class for expanded clones.

16	TRBV18	.	TRBJ2-3	TRBD2	TGTGCCAGCTCCCCCCCGCTAGCGGGGAGCACAGATACGCAGTATTTT	CASSPPLAGSTDTQYF
12	TRBV7-9	.	TRBJ2-5	.	TGTGCCAGCAGCTTAGTTTACGAGACCCAGTACTTC	CASSLVYETQYF
13	TRBV19	.	TRBJ2-2	.	TGTGCCAGTAGTAGTGTAGGGACCGGGGAGCTGTTTTTT	CASSSVGTGELFF
10	TRBV19	.	TRBJ2-1	TRBD1	TGTGCCACAGGGGGCAATGAGCAGTTCTTC	CATGGNEQFF
17	TRBV19	.	TRBJ1-5	TRBD1	TGTGCCAGTAGTCCTCCTCGACAGGGCCAGGGCAATCAGCCCCAGCATTTT	CASSPPRQGQGNQPQHF
14	TRBV13	.	TRBJ1-2	.	TGTGCCAGCAGCCAAACCTGGACAGACTATGGCTACACCTTC	CASSQTWTDYGYTF
14	TRBV6-5	few	TRBJ1-2	TRBD1	TGTGCCAGCAGTAGCCCGGGACAGGGCCATGGCTACACCTTC	CASSSPGQGHGYTF
14	TRBV7-2	.	TRBJ1-5	TRBD1	TGTGCCAGCAGCTTACCGGGACAGATCCGGCCCCAGCATTTT	CASSLPGQIRPQHF
18	TRBV18	.	TRBJ2-1	TRBD2	TGTGCCAGCTCACCATCGCGGGAGGCTAGCGGAGCCTACAATGAGCAGTTCTTC	CASSPSREASGAYNEQFF
18	TRBV19	.	TRBJ1-2	TRBD1	TGTGCCAGTAGTATCTGGGGACAGGGTATACGCTCCAACTATGGCTACACCTTC	CASSIWGQGIRSNYGYTF
15	TRBV5-5	.	TRBJ2-3	.	TGTGCCAGCAGCTTGAAACTACCTATCACAGATACGCAGTATTTT	CASSLKLPITDTQYF
13	TRBV6-4	.	TRBJ1-1	.	TGTGCCAGCAGTGAAGCCAGGGACACTGAAGCTTTCTTT	CASSEARDTEAFF
13	TRBV7-2	once	TRBJ1-1	.	TGTGCCAGCAGCCCCCCCGGGGAGCCTGTTGCTTTCTTT	CASSPPGEPVAFF
13	TRBV30	.	TRBJ1-5	.	TGTGCCTGGAGTCCGGGACGCAATCAGCCCCAGCATTTT	CAWSPGRNQPQHF
14	TRBV7-2	.	TRBJ2-3	.	TGTGCCAGCAGCGATGACAGGTTCACAGATACGCAGTATTTT	CASSDDRFTDTQYF
13	TRBV6-5	once	TRBJ1-2	TRBD1	TGTGCCGCCCGGGACAGAGCTAACTATGGCTACACCTTC	CAARDRANYGYTF
14	TRBV7-2	.	TRBJ1-5	TRBD1	TGTGCCAGCAGCCCGGCAGGGGGCGGTCAGCCCCAGCATTTT	CASSPAGGGQPQHF
15	TRBV7-9	.	TRBJ1-6	.	TGTGCCAGCAGCTCAAGCCGGGCTCCGGATTCACCCCTCCACTTT	CASSSSRAPDSPLHF
14	TRBV9	.	TRBJ2-1	.	TGTGCCAGCAGCCTAACCGGGACGGCTAATGAGCAGTTCTTC	CASSLTGTANEQFF
16	TRBV18	.	TRBJ2-1	.	TGTGCCAGCTCGGATCTCACTAGTTTCTCCTACAATGAGCAGTTCTTC	CASSDLTSFSYNEQFF
14	TRBV28	.	TRBJ1-3	.	TGTGCCAGCGGGGAGCTTCCTTCTGGAAACACCATATATTTT	CASGELPSGNTIYF
13	TRBV7-9	.	TRBJ2-7	.	TGTGCCAGCAGCAACCCCGGGGAGAACGAGCAGTACTTC	CASSNPGENEQYF
12	TRBV29-1	.	TRBJ2-1	TRBD2	TGCAGCGCCCGGACTAGCGGGAGGGCGTGGTTCTTC	CSARTSGRAWFF
15	TRBV29-1	.	TRBJ2-3	TRBD2	TGCAGCGTCCCCGGACTAGCGGGGTCAATGGATACGCAGTATTTT	CSVPGLAGSMDTQYF
13	TRBV3-1/TRBV3-2	.	TRBJ1-1	.	TGTGCCAGCAGCCAACAGGGTTCCACTGAAGCTTTCTTT	CASSQQGSTEAFF
14	TRBV11-3	once	TRBJ1-3	.	TGTGCCAGCAGCCTCCGCGGGGGGGAGAACACCATATATTTT	CASSLRGGENTIYF
15	TRBV11-3	.	TRBJ2-5	.	TGTGCCAGCAGCTTAGTCCGTACAGGGCAAGAGACCCAGTACTTC	CASSLVRTGQETQYF
14	TRBV30	.	TRBJ1-5	TRBD1	TGTGCCTGGAGCCTAGGGACAGCCGGGCAGCCCCAGCATTTT	CAWSLGTAGQPQHF
18	TRBV2	.	TRBJ2-5	TRBD2	TGTGCCAGCAGTGAAGCGCTCACTAGCGGGAGAAAGGGAGAGACCCAGTACTTC	CASSEALTSGRKGETQYF
14	TRBV7-2	few	TRBJ1-5	.	TGTGCCAGCAGCGTCAGTTATAGCAATCAGCCCCAGCATTTT	CASSVSYSNQPQHF
17	TRBV5-6	.	TRBJ1-6	TRBD1	TGTGCCAGCAGCTTGGTGGGACAGCCCTTAGAGAATTCACCCCTCCACTTT	CASSLVGQPLENSPLHF
11	TRBV27	once	TRBJ2-7	.	TGTGCCAGCAGTACAGGGTACGAGCAGTACTTC	CASSTGYEQYF
11	TRBV30	.	TRBJ1-1	.	TGTGCCTGGGGAGGGGACACTGAAGCTTTCTTT	CAWGGDTEAFF
18	TRBV4-2	once	TRBJ1-2	.	TGTGCCAGCAGCCAAGATGTTGGTCTCGGGCCCGGCCATACTGGCTACACCTTC	CASSQDVGLGPGHTGYTF
17	TRBV7-2	once	TRBJ1-6	TRBD1	TGTGCCAGCAGGGACAGGGAATCCCTCTCTCCAAATTCACCCCTCCACTTT	CASRDRESLSPNSPLHF
12	TRBV29-1	.	TRBJ2-7	.	TGCAGCGTCCATGGTAGTACCTACGAGCAGTACTTC	CSVHGSTYEQYF
12	TRBV18	.	TRBJ1-2	TRBD1	TGTGCCAGCTCTACAGGGGACTATGGCTACACCTTC	CASSTGDYGYTF
11	TRBV20-1	.	TRBJ1-1	.	TGCAGTGCGGTGGGGGACACTGAAGCTTTCTTT	CSAVGDTEAFF
15	TRBV7-9	.	TRBJ1-2	.	TGTGCCAGCAGCTTAGAGGGTCGGGGTTATTATGGCTACACCTTC	CASSLEGRGYYGYTF
13	TRBV19	few	TRBJ1-2	.	TGTGCCAGTAGTATGGGCAGAAGTTATGGCTACACCTTC	CASSMGRSYGYTF
14	TRBV30	.	TRBJ1-2	.	TGTGCCTGGAGTGTCGAGGGGCCGGGGTATGGCTACACCTTC	CAWSVEGPGYGYTF
13	TRBV7-8	.	TRBJ1-2	.	TGTGCCAGCAGCCCCGGGCAGGGAGTGGGCTACACCTTC	CASSPGQGVGYTF
18	TRBV10-3	.	TRBJ2-6	TRBD1	TGTGCCATCAGTGACCGGGACAGGCCATACTCTGGGGCCAACGTCCTGACTTTC	CAISDRDRPYSGANVLTF
13	TRBV2	.	TRBJ2-3	.	TGTGCCAGCAGTGTGGGGAGGACAGATACGCAGTATTTT	CASSVGRTDTQYF
16	TRBV7-9	.	TRBJ2-5	.	TGTGCCAGCAGCTTAGTGGGGGGCCACCGCGGGGAGACCCAGTACTTC	CASSLVGGHRGETQYF
11	TRBV20-1	.	TRBJ1-2	.	TGCAGTGCTAGAGTTACAGATGGCTACACCTTC	CSARVTDGYTF
17	TRBV7-2	.	TRBJ2-3	.	TGTGCCAGCAGCTTATTAGGGATACAGGGGAGGGCAGATACGCAGTATTTT	CASSLLGIQGRADTQYF
14	TRBV24-1	.	TRBJ1-2	.	TGTGCCACCAGTGCCGGGGGAGGGGACTATGGCTACACCTTC	CATSAGGGDYGYTF
16	TRBV7-2	.	TRBJ2-2	.	TGTGCCAGCAGCTTAGTCGGGGGCCCGGGGACCGGGGAGCTGTTTTTT	CASSLVGGPGTGELFF
15	TRBV15	once	TRBJ1-5	TRBD1	TGTGCCACCAGCAGGGGAGACAGGGGCAATCAGCCCCAGCATTTT	CATSRGDRGNQPQHF
11	TRBV10-3	.	TRBJ2-1	.	TGTGCCATCAGTGAGGACAATGAGCAGTTCTTC	CAISEDNEQFF